Following are 5 T cell receptor beta chains from one sample sequenced in a study of blood T cell repertoires in COVID-19. Data came from immunoSEQ multiplex PCR; TCRdb stores just in-frame clones and leaves some out. The sample records 75,000 to 100,000 clones, over 80% being singletons. Sequenced: peripheral blood. The origin of the receptors is a human donor in a cohort sampled during active COVID-19.

The table lists this clone with a count of one. CDR3 nucleotide sequence: TGTGCCAGCAGCTTTCCGGACAGCACTAATGAAAAACTGTTTTTT. It codes for CASSFPDSTNEKLFF. This chain links TRBV5-4 with TRBJ1-4, with TRBD1 as a possible D gene (6 bases). Germline CDR1 SGHNT, CDR2 YYREEE (reference sequence). The CDR3 extends over 15 amino acids. V dropped 2 bases and J dropped 2 bases, with 10 bases sitting between them.

As regards this clone: The same CDR3 arises from other DNA sequences in this sample as well. The genes are TRBV19 and TRBJ1-5; D unclear. Germline V gene data show CDR1 as LNHDA and CDR2 as SQIVND (reference sequence). The V gene lost 4 bases and the J gene lost 4 bases, with 8 bases spanning the gap. This CDR3 is 13 amino acids long. Written as DNA, the CDR3 is TGTGCCAGTAGTAACCGGGAGAATCAGCCCCAGCATTTT. Amino acid sequence: CASSNRENQPQHF. The complete variable domain, with remaining parts taken from reference TRBV19 and TRBJ1-5, reads DGGITQSPKYLFRKEGQNVTLSCEQNLNHDAMYWYRQDPGQGLRLIYYSQIVNDFQKGDIAEGYSVSREKKESFPLTVTSAQKNPTAFYLCASSNRENQPQHFGDGTRLSIL.

This clone has a handful of counts. J is TRBJ1-5 and V is TRBV7-9; D not certain. From germline, CDR1 is SEHNR and CDR2 FQNEAQ (reference sequence). The CDR3 spans 14 residues. Trimming removed 2 bases from V and 2 bases from J, with 7 bases in between. The CDR3 nucleotides are TGTGCCAGCAGCTTATCAGAGGGCAATCAGCCCCAGCATTTT. Translating gives CASSLSEGNQPQHF. The full variable domain, with the rest looked up from reference TRBV7-9 and TRBJ1-5, is DTGVSQNPRHKITKRGQNVTFRCDPISEHNRLYWYRQTLGQGPEFLTYFQNEAQLEKSRLLSDRFSAERPKGSFSTLEIQRTEQGDSAMYLCASSLSEGNQPQHFGDGTRLSIL.

This chain uses TRBV4-1 with TRBJ2-1; TRBD1 agrees at 9 bases. Per the germline V gene, CDR1 is MGHRA and CDR2 is YSYEKL. CDR3 length: 16 residues. V shed 2 bases, J shed 7 bases, and the junction held 9 bases outside the gene matches. CDR3 in amino acids: CASSQHRGPYGNEQFF. The DNA of the CDR3 is TGCGCCAGCAGCCAACACAGGGGGCCTTATGGGAATGAGCAGTTCTTC.

This chain connects TRBV5-1 to TRBJ1-1; 7 bases agree with TRBD1. Trimming took 6 bases from V and 2 from J; bases not matched to a gene: 4. The CDR3 is 13 residues long. Looked up from germline, CDR1 is SGHRS and CDR2 is YFSETQ. In DNA, the CDR3 is TGCGCCAGCATAAACAGGGGAAACACTGAAGCTTTCTTT. Translating gives CASINRGNTEAFF.